This T cell receptor beta chain is from a study of CD8 T cells in ankylosing spondylitis. Each CDR3 protein is one row after TCRdb ran MiXCR on the 5' RACE reads. Among some 200,000 distinct CDR3 sequences listed, 25% to 30% were seen once. The CDR3 spans 16 residues. Germline V gene data show CDR1 as KGHSH and CDR2 as LQKENI. With 5 bases clipped from V and 3 bases from J, the junction kept 6 bases outside the gene matches. The chain has TRBV18 and TRBJ2-7, with TRBD2 matching 14 bases. This clonotype originated in a male donor with ankylosing spondylitis or in good health (not recorded which). The specimen was blood, either unsorted or a sorted T cell fraction (not recorded which). For the CDR3, the DNA is TGTGCCAGCTCAGGAAGGGGGACTAGCGGGAGCTACGAGCAGTACTTC. This gives the protein CASSGRGTSGSYEQYF.